This TCR beta chain originates from a study of immune cell composition in non-small cell lung cancer. A word on this clone: What it binds is unknown.

Germline V gives CDR1 LGHNA, CDR2 YNFKEQ. The CDR3 is 16 amino acids. The V and J ends lost 0 bases and 4 bases respectively, with 15 bases between them. The study's findings and limits: Tumour-reactive clones were not shown to match dominant in vivo tumour clones.

Assay used: immunoSEQ multiplex PCR; TCRdb lists only in-frame clones, some missing. Here the sample spans approximately 8,200 clones, 75% to 85% being singletons. Sequenced material: lung tumor tissue. The source is a human donor with non-small cell lung cancer. V gene TRBV4-2 combines with J gene TRBJ1-2; D is undetermined. As DNA, the CDR3 is TGTGCCAGCAGCCAAGAGGGAGCTGGGGAAATCTATGGCTACACCTTC. It is translated as CASSQEGAGEIYGYTF.